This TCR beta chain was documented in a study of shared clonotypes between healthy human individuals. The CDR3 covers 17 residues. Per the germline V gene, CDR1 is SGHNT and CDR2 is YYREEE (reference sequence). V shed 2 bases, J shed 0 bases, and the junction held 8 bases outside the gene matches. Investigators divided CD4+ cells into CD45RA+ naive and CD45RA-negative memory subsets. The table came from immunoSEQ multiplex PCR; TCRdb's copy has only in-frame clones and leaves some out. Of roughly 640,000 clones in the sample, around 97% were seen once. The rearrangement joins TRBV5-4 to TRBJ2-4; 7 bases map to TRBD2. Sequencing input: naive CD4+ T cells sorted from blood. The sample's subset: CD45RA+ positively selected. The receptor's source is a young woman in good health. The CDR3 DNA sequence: TGTGCCAGCAGCTTTGGATTCGGGAGGCGAGCCAAAAACATTCAGTACTTC. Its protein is CASSFGFGRRAKNIQYF.